This T cell receptor beta chain was identified during a study of radiation and T cells in renal cell carcinoma (dated by TCRdb to the early 2020s). A note on the overall study: The samples were obtained from a clinical trial, where primary renal cell carcinomas were treated with 15 Gy stereotactic body radiation therapy and then removed by nephrectomy 4 weeks afterward. A total of 3.5 million to 4.5 million unique CDR3 nucleotide sequences, encoding fewer than 3,000,000 unique CDR3 amino acid sequences, were found across all 50 or so samples. TCR beta sequencing covered around 50 samples in total, comprising some 25 tumors and roughly 27 peripheral blood samples.

Paper-wide results and their limitations: Dynamics of the blood repertoire were not tracked past 4 weeks after treatment. Because the trial had a single-armed design, the trial could not examine how radiation dose or scheduling affected the TCR repertoire. Because no pretreatment tumor biopsies were available, whether clonotypes were present in the tumor at baseline could not be determined. In blood, the top tumor clonotypes increased between baseline and 2 weeks post-radiation and then shrank by 4 weeks, which suggests that tumor-resident clones expanded only transiently.

The immunoSEQ kit was used, according to the manufacturer's recommendations, to generate TCR beta libraries from genomic DNA. To prepare libraries, a first multiplex PCR with proprietary primers was run, followed by a second PCR that added unique barcodes, and a bead cleanup was done after each round. Each sample batch included a kit-provided positive control reaction and a negative control reaction. The final libraries underwent checking on an Agilent 4200 TapeStation D1000 ScreenTape, volumetric pooling, and quantification by qPCR. An Illumina NextSeq500 fitted with a MidOutput 150-cycle cartridge performed the sequencing, running 156 Read1 cycles and 15 Index1 cycles with the kit's custom primers. The pooled library was loaded at approximately 1 pM with a roughly 20% PhiX control spike-in. The original methods were these. Vendor-processed data were analyzed in R, and a clonotype was defined as all T cells sharing the same CDR3 nucleotide sequence. In the clone abundance analyses, frequencies were normalized to the 10,000 most abundant clones in each sample. Public T cell clones, which averaged fewer than five per sample, were excluded before analysis. An abundance difference of at least 32-fold between compartments was the criterion for calling clonotypes tumor-enriched or baseline blood-enriched. A beta-binomial differential abundance model was used to identify clonotypes that expanded or contracted between blood time points. Tumor-blood repertoire similarity was measured with the Baroni-Urbani and Buser coefficient, and groups were compared using two-tailed Wilcoxon tests in R. This is the immuneACCESS table as TCRdb keeps it, with only in-frame sequences that have V and J called. A part of the clones is gone; compared with another copy, unresolved V genes explain less than half, and the rest is unexplained. From that table come the V and J calls and clone size; the DNA was used to work out D and trimming. The sample data list 25,000 to 30,000 clones, and approximately 81% of these were observed just once. Jointly, the top ten make up approximately 30% of the sample.

Taken from cysteine to phenylalanine, the CDR3 has 13 residues. Just the 39-base CDR3 DNA is kept, in frame starting at base 1. The sample's time point label, in plain terms: blood 2 weeks post-SBRT. The treatment or condition label corresponds to: 15 Gy SBRT to primary tumor, nephrectomy 4 weeks later. Serial peripheral blood from radiation-treated patients was sampled at baseline, 2 weeks and 4 weeks after SBRT to track tumor-enriched clonotypes. All patients had renal cell carcinoma with clear cell pathology. The QIAamp DNA Blood Mini Kit (Qiagen) was used to prepare genomic DNA for TCR sequencing. The analyses included only samples that passed all quality control checks. Concerning this clone itself: Its antigen specificity is not known. Qualities for individual bases were not recorded, and no much larger clone is one base off.

The rearrangement combines TRBV21-1 with TRBJ2-7; the table calls TRBD2, which could not be checked here. TRBV21-1 is marked as a pseudogene. The receptor was derived from a man in his sixties with renal cell carcinoma. Material: blood, obtained from a patient whose treatment included radiotherapy and nephrectomy. In nucleotide form, the sequence is TGTGCCAGCAGCAAACGAGGGTGTGGCGAGCAGTACTTC. Translated, it reads CASSKRGCGEQYF.